Below, 14 T cell receptor beta chains from the same sample are listed, as sequenced in a study of T cell responses to AZD1222 COVID-19 vaccine. Clones were sequenced by immunoSEQ multiplex PCR, and TCRdb holds only the in-frame ones, with some missing. The data hold 100,000 to 150,000 clones, with about nine tenths observed a single time. The input for sequencing was peripheral blood, taken on day 0 of AZD1222 vaccination. The receptors shown here come from an adult in good health.

This clone was counted only a few times. The chain uses TRBV4-3 and TRBJ2-7; D is perhaps TRBD1 or TRBD2 (5 bases each). The germline V and J ends were trimmed by 3 bases and 0 bases, with 15 bases remaining between them. The CDR3 is 16 amino acids. Germline V gene sequence: CDR1 LGHNA, CDR2 YSLEER. The CDR3, as DNA: TGCGCCAGCAGCCATGAACTCCCGGGACCCTCCTACGAGCAGTACTTC. The encoded protein is CASSHELPGPSYEQYF.

The rearrangement uses TRBV3-1 (or the pseudogene TRBV3-2) and TRBJ2-7; D not certain. Germline assignment: CDR1 LGHDT and CDR2 YNNKEL (reference sequence). The V end lost 4 bases, the J end lost 1 base, and 8 bases lay between the germline ends. This CDR3 comprises 13 residues. The CDR3 region is CASSRLGSYEQYF. Here the CDR3 DNA reads TGTGCCAGCAGCCGGCTGGGGTCCTACGAGCAGTACTTC.

This clone was recorded only once. The chain carries TRBV3-1 (or the pseudogene TRBV3-2) and TRBJ2-7, with D maybe TRBD2 (5 bases). Germline CDR1 is LGHDT and CDR2 is YNNKEL (reference sequence). The CDR3 sequence is 15 residues long. Trimming took off 1 base at V and 7 bases at J, with 17 bases between the two ends. CDR3 nucleotide sequence: TGTGCCAGCAGCCAAGGCCTCCTAGCCCGTGCGGAGCAGTACTTC. Its protein product is CASSQGLLARAEQYF.

The rearrangement uses TRBV27 and TRBJ1-6; 7 bases line up with TRBD1. CDR1 and CDR2 from the germline V gene are MNHEY and SMNVEV (reference sequence). V was pared by 3 bases and J by 4 bases, with 6 bases of the junction left unmatched. The CDR3 loop spans 16 amino acids. In nucleotides, the CDR3 is TGTGCCAGCAGTTTGTACAGGGGCTCATATAATTCACCCCTCCACTTT. Protein sequence: CASSLYRGSYNSPLHF.

The chain is built from TRBV5-5 and TRBJ2-5; D is unresolved. CDR3 length: 13 residues. Per germline, CDR1 SGHKS and CDR2 YYEKEE (reference sequence). V was trimmed by 1 base and J by 3 bases, leaving 7 bases between them. The CDR3 region is CASSLLGKETQYF. CDR3 DNA sequence: TGTGCCAGCAGCTTGCTAGGGAAAGAGACCCAGTACTTC. The full variable domain, completed using reference TRBV5-5 and TRBJ2-5, is DAGVTQSPTHLIKTRGQQVTLRCSPISGHKSVSWYQQVLGQGPQFIFQYYEKEERGRGNFPDRFSARQFPNYSSELNVNALLLGDSALYLCASSLLGKETQYFGPGTRLLVL.

The rearrangement links TRBV3-1 (or the pseudogene TRBV3-2) to TRBJ2-1; 7 bases are shared with TRBD1. V lost 3 bases and J lost 6; bases outside the gene matches: 14. The CDR3 runs 17 residues. Germline-derived CDR1 and CDR2 are LGHDT and YNNKEL (reference sequence). DNA of the CDR3: TGTGCCAGCAGCCATAAACCGGGACAGCTAAATCTCAATGAGCAGTTCTTC. Its protein product is CASSHKPGQLNLNEQFF.

The chain uses TRBV5-6 and TRBJ1-1; TRBD1 aligns across 8 bases. After removal of 4 bases from V and 7 bases from J, the junction contained 3 bases not matched to a gene. From germline, CDR1 is SGHDT and CDR2 YYEEEE. The CDR3 has 12 amino acids. This CDR3 is CASSLDRGEAFF. CDR3 nucleotides: TGTGCCAGCAGCCTCGACAGGGGTGAAGCTTTCTTT.

The chain carries TRBV11-2 and TRBJ2-2, with TRBD2 matching 9 bases. V lost 4 bases and J lost 6; bases outside the gene matches: 6. This CDR3 spans 15 amino acids. In germline, CDR1 is SGHAT, CDR2 FQNNGV. The CDR3 protein is CASSSGLASAGELFF. CDR3 DNA sequence: TGTGCCAGCAGCTCGGGACTAGCCTCCGCCGGGGAGCTGTTTTTT.

This clone was observed once. In DNA, the CDR3 is TGTGCCAGCAGTTACTCGGCGGGGGTGAACACCGGGGAGCTGTTTTTT. It yields the protein CASSYSAGVNTGELFF. The chain recombines TRBV6-5 with TRBJ2-2; 7 bases align to TRBD2. Germline V gene sequence: CDR1 MNHEY, CDR2 SVGAGI. This CDR3 is built from 16 residues. V shed 0 bases and J 1 base; nucleotides not matched to a gene: 2.

V gene TRBV7-9 combines with J gene TRBJ1-2; D remains unclear. Trimming removed 1 base at V and 2 bases at J, with 8 bases between. The CDR3 consists of 14 residues. Germline V gene data show CDR1 as SEHNR and CDR2 as FQNEAQ (reference sequence). The CDR3 DNA follows: TGTGCCAGCAGCTTAGTCTCAGGAAACTATGGCTACACCTTC. It is translated as CASSLVSGNYGYTF.

The V gene is TRBV28, the J gene TRBJ1-2, with 7 bases fitting TRBD1. CDR1 and CDR2 (germline): MDHEN, SYDVKM. The CDR3 extends over 14 amino acids. Trimming removed 6 bases from V and 6 bases from J; junction bases left unmatched: 10. CDR3 region: CASRSKGAGDGYTF. DNA of the CDR3: TGTGCCAGCAGGTCGAAGGGGGCCGGGGATGGCTACACCTTC.

V usage is TRBV15 and J usage is TRBJ1-1, with D hard to call. From germline, CDR1 is LNHNV and CDR2 YYDKDF (reference sequence). The CDR3 consists of 16 residues. The germline V and J ends were trimmed by 3 bases and 0 bases, with 14 bases remaining between them. The CDR3 region is CATSSRAPAMNTEAFF. The CDR3 nucleotides read TGTGCCACCAGCAGCCGGGCGCCAGCCATGAACACTGAAGCTTTCTTT.

The gene calls are TRBV9 and TRBJ2-7; no firm D call. V shed 3 bases and J shed 7 bases, with 14 bases lying between them. The CDR3 is 13 residues long. CDR1 is SGDLS, CDR2 YYNGEE, per germline. DNA of the CDR3: TGTGCCAGCAGCGGATCATCTCTGAGTGAGCAGTACTTC. This translates into CASSGSSLSEQYF.

V and J are TRBV19 and TRBJ1-1, with D hard to call. The length of the CDR3 is 15 residues. V dropped 8 bases and J dropped 0 bases, with 16 bases sitting between them. Looked up from germline, CDR1 is LNHDA and CDR2 is SQIVND (reference sequence). The CDR3 loop reads CASYRQDFMNTEAFF. The CDR3 DNA follows: TGTGCCAGTTATCGACAAGACTTTATGAACACTGAAGCTTTCTTT. The full variable domain, in which reference TRBV19 and TRBJ1-1 provide the parts outside the CDR3, is DGGITQSPKYLFRKEGQNVTLSCEQNLNHDAMYWYRQDPGQGLRLIYYSQIVNDFQKGDIAEGYSVSREKKESFPLTVTSAQKNPTAFYLCASYRQDFMNTEAFFGQGTRLTVV.